The 2 T cell receptor beta chains presented below share a single source sample, sequenced in a study of T-cell reconstitution after alpha-beta-depleted transplantation in children. Unique molecular identifiers were incorporated during preparation of the TCRbeta library. Using its own MiXCR run on the PCR reads, TCRdb lists one record per CDR3 protein. Here the sample spans about 250,000 distinct CDR3 sequences, about 24% being singletons. Sequences were derived from PBMCs, mostly from graft donor cells, sampled 360 days after TCRalphabeta/CD19-depleted stem cell transplant. These receptors were collected from a female patient aged 2-10 years who had a stem cell transplant for congenital amegakaryocytic thrombocytopenia, so the T cells may come from the graft donor.

At least ten counts were recorded for this clonotype. This chain joins TRBV12-3 or TRBV12-4 and TRBJ2-5; the D call may be TRBD1 or TRBD2 (5 bases each). With 2 bases removed from V and 4 bases from J, the gap between germline ends came to 11 bases. The CDR3 is 14 amino acids. The CDR3: CASSLFAGTETQYF. DNA for the CDR3: TGTGCCAGCAGTTTATTCGCAGGGACAGAGACCCAGTACTTC.

This clonotype was counted ten times or more. The V call is TRBV5-1, the J call TRBJ2-1; D is perhaps TRBD2 (5 bases). The ends were cut back, 2 bases at V and 0 bases at J, with 6 bases in the middle. CDR1 and CDR2 (germline): SGHRS, YFSETQ. CDR3 length: 14 amino acids. This chain's CDR3 is CASSFSDSYNEQFF. The CDR3 bases are TGCGCCAGCAGCTTTAGCGACTCCTACAATGAGCAGTTCTTC. The full variable domain, rest sourced from reference TRBV5-1 and TRBJ2-1, is KAGVTQTPRYLIKTRGQQVTLSCSPISGHRSVSWYQQTPGQGLQFLFEYFSETQRNKGNFPGRFSGRQFSNSRSEMNVSTLELGDSALYLCASSFSDSYNEQFFGPGTRLTVL.